This TCR beta chain appears in the sequencing data of a study of human T cells and chemical hapten exposure. Study-level background: Across the whole study, which lasted 20 to 30 weeks, patients were given diphenylcyclopropenone on the scalp once a week.

Time point denoted: patch test 2, 6 weeks after DPC sensitization. This sample's treatment: therapeutic diphenylcyclopropenone sensitization with weekly scalp DPC. The sample holds many counts of this clonotype. From the RACE reads, TCRdb called clonotypes with MiXCR, one entry per CDR3 protein. The sample gives some 350,000 distinct CDR3 sequences, roughly 6.3% of which show up once; approximately 5.4% is in the top ten. The V gene lost 6 bases and the J gene lost 5 bases, with 16 bases spanning the gap. Germline-derived CDR1 and CDR2 are SQVTM and ANQGSEA. CDR3 length equals 13 residues. The source is a woman between 18 and 30 years old with alopecia areata. Some clones in this sample may be carry-over from other donors' samples. The V gene is TRBV29-1, the J gene TRBJ1-1; D is unclear. The sample here was whole blood, taken in connection with sensitization to the hapten diphenylcyclopropenone (DPC). This CDR3 is CSVAPSEGTEAFF. The CDR3, as DNA: TGCAGCGTGGCCCCATCGGAGGGTACTGAAGCTTTCTTT.